These 29 T cell receptor beta chains were sequenced from one sample in a study of neoadjuvant nivolumab and ipilimumab in lung cancer. The repertoire was sequenced with immunoSEQ multiplex PCR; TCRdb's copy has only in-frame clones and lacks some. The data contain tens of thousands of clones, roughly 89% of them singletons. Sequenced here: blood, sampled before neoadjuvant nivolumab, alone or with ipilimumab. These receptors all come from an adult with non-small cell lung cancer. Some clones in this sample may be carry-over from other donors' samples.

The chain recombines TRBV18 with TRBJ2-1, with 10 bases identical to TRBD1. V lost 3 bases to trimming and J lost 9 bases; unmatched junction nucleotides: 8. The CDR3 contains 15 residues. Germline V lookup: CDR1 KGHSH, CDR2 LQKENI. The CDR3 DNA is TGTGCCAGCTCACCCCGGGACAGGGGACAAGGTGAGCAGTTCTTC. Translated: CASSPRDRGQGEQFF.

This chain links TRBV30 with TRBJ1-4; D is uncertain. This CDR3 is built from 15 residues. Germline lookup yields CDR1 GTSNPN and CDR2 SVGIG (reference sequence). V shed 1 base and J shed 5 bases, with 14 bases lying between them. The CDR3 DNA reads TGTGCCTGGAGTGAAGCAGTAGGCGAGAATGAAAAACTGTTTTTT. It translates to CAWSEAVGENEKLFF.

This clone was counted only a few times. The chain links TRBV29-1 to TRBJ1-1; 7 bases line up with TRBD1. This CDR3 has 12 amino acids. Germline trimming cut 7 bases from V and 2 bases from J; bases unmatched to any gene: 4. The germline CDR1 and CDR2 sequences are SQVTM and ANQGSEA. CDR3 amino acids: CSAGQENTEAFF. For the CDR3, the DNA is TGCAGCGCCGGACAGGAAAACACTGAAGCTTTCTTT.

The genes are TRBV6-6 and TRBJ1-1; D remains unclear. From germline, CDR1 is MNHNY and CDR2 SVGAGI (reference sequence). This CDR3 has 15 amino acids. V was clipped by 2 bases and J by 6 bases, with 16 bases between them. The CDR3 nucleotides read TGTGCCAGCAGTTACCGAGAGGGAGGTGCGGCTGAAGCTTTCTTT. Its protein is CASSYREGGAAEAFF.

V and J are TRBV7-2 and TRBJ2-6; D remains ambiguous. V was clipped by 6 bases and J by 4 bases, with 13 bases between them. The CDR3 has 15 amino acids. Germline CDR1 SGHTA, CDR2 FQGNSA. CDR3 nucleotide sequence: TGTGCCAGCAGTCCCTCCGCCGGGGGGGCCAACGTCCTGACTTTC. Translated, it gives CASSPSAGGANVLTF.

The J gene is TRBJ2-5, the V gene TRBV18, with a tentative D call TRBD1 (6 bases). Germline values: CDR1 KGHSH, CDR2 LQKENI. This CDR3 region has 13 residues. V gave up 1 base and J gave up 3 bases, with 6 bases separating them. CDR3 DNA: TGTGCCAGCTCACCACAGGGGGAAGAGACCCAGTACTTC. Its translation is CASSPQGEETQYF.

CDR3 coding DNA: TGTGCCAGCAGTGAACCCGGGAAGGGCTACGAGCAGTACTTC. Translating it yields CASSEPGKGYEQYF. The chain employs TRBV6-1 and TRBJ2-7; weak D call: TRBD2 (5 bases). Trimming stripped 2 bases from V and 3 bases from J, with 11 bases between. Germline-derived CDR1 and CDR2 are MNHNS and SASEGT. The CDR3 runs 14 residues.

The chain employs TRBV18 and TRBJ2-4; D is perhaps TRBD2 (6 bases). CDR3 length: 14 residues. Germline loops: CDR1 KGHSH, CDR2 LQKENI. V lost 3 bases, J lost 5 bases, and 11 bases lay in between. The CDR3 DNA sequence: TGTGCCAGCTCACCCGGGAGAAACCAAAACATTCAGTACTTC. Protein: CASSPGRNQNIQYF.

V gene TRBV5-6 combines with J gene TRBJ2-7; 8 positions agree with TRBD1. The CDR3 length is 15 residues. Germline lookup yields CDR1 SGHDT and CDR2 YYEEEE. J was trimmed by 1 base and V by 3 bases; bases with no gene match: 6. CDR3 nucleotide sequence: TGTGCCAGCAGCTGGGAGAGGACAGGGTCCTACGAGCAGTACTTC. This sequence encodes CASSWERTGSYEQYF.

CDR3 amino acids: CASSRGGDSYEQYF. The CDR3, as DNA: TGTGCCAGCAGCCGGGGCGGGGATTCCTACGAGCAGTACTTC. The chain carries TRBV11-3 and TRBJ2-7; perhaps TRBD2 as D (6 bases). The CDR3 is made up of 14 amino acids. Trimming cost V 5 bases and J 1 base, with 12 bases left between them. Germline assignment: CDR1 SGHNT and CDR2 YENEEA.

The table lists this clone with a few counts. The genes are TRBV10-2 and TRBJ1-5, with 11 bases fitting TRBD1. The CDR3 is 15 amino acids. V gave up 8 bases and J gave up 5 bases; unmatched junction bases: 8. Germline V gene lookup returns CDR1 WSHSY and CDR2 SAAADI. The CDR3 sequence is CASCWTGGADQPQHF. Written as DNA, the CDR3 is TGCGCCAGCTGTTGGACAGGGGGCGCGGATCAGCCCCAGCATTTT.

Only one count was recorded for this clone. This sequence joins TRBV18 and TRBJ1-1; D is unclear. Trimming pared 2 bases from V and 1 base from J, leaving 11 bases between. The CDR3 runs 15 residues. CDR1 is KGHSH, CDR2 LQKENI, per germline. The CDR3 coding sequence is TGTGCCAGCTCACCAAAATCTGTTAGGAACACTGAAGCTTTCTTT. As protein: CASSPKSVRNTEAFF.

The chain carries TRBV10-3 and TRBJ2-7; 11 bases are a match to TRBD2. The CDR3 sequence is 13 residues long. With V trimmed by 2 bases and J by 12 bases, 6 bases remained unmatched. The germline V gene has CDR1 ENHRY and CDR2 SYGVKD. CDR3 loop: CAISEELAGGPYF. The CDR3 nucleotides read TGTGCCATCAGTGAGGAGCTAGCGGGAGGACCGTACTTC.

The genes are TRBV4-3 and TRBJ1-1; D call uncertain. Germline V CDR1 and CDR2: LGHNA, YSLEER. V lost 5 bases and J lost 0, with 13 bases in between. CDR3 length: 15 residues. The CDR3 DNA reads TGCGCCAGCAGCTCTTCGGGGTTGGTGAACACTGAAGCTTTCTTT. This gives the protein CASSSSGLVNTEAFF.

This clone was counted only a few times. The rearrangement uses TRBV29-1 and TRBJ1-1; no firm D call. V dropped 7 bases and J dropped 1 base, with 13 bases sitting between them. The V gene's germline CDR1 is SQVTM and CDR2 ANQGSEA. This CDR3 is 13 amino acids long. The CDR3 region has the DNA TGCAGCGCCCGCCAGACCGCGAACACTGAAGCTTTCTTT. Translating it yields CSARQTANTEAFF.

The V and J genes are TRBV7-9 and TRBJ1-2, with TRBD1 identical over 10 bases. The CDR3 length is 18 residues. V gave up 7 bases and J gave up 4 bases; unmatched junction bases: 18. Germline CDR1 SEHNR, CDR2 FQNEAQ (reference sequence). Here the CDR3 reads CASTSLRGTGEGVYGYTF. The CDR3 DNA is TGTGCCAGCACCTCCCTCCGAGGGACAGGGGAAGGAGTCTATGGCTACACCTTC. The full variable domain, in which reference TRBV7-9 and TRBJ1-2 provide the parts outside the CDR3, is DTGVSQNPRHKITKRGQNVTFRCDPISEHNRLYWYRQTLGQGPEFLTYFQNEAQLEKSRLLSDRFSAERPKGSFSTLEIQRTEQGDSAMYLCASTSLRGTGEGVYGYTFGSGTRLTVV.

J is TRBJ2-5 and V is TRBV2; D gene unclear. Germline CDR1 is SNHLY and CDR2 is FYNNEI. The length of the CDR3 is 15 residues. V was cut by 0 bases and J by 1 base, with 9 bases left in between. The CDR3 spells CASSEARTGQETQYF. The CDR3 coding sequence is TGTGCCAGCAGTGAAGCGCGGACGGGCCAAGAGACCCAGTACTTC.

The rearrangement uses TRBV18 and TRBJ1-4; D is uncertain. V lost 2 bases, J lost 8 bases, and 9 bases lay in between. Germline loops: CDR1 KGHSH, CDR2 LQKENI. The length of the CDR3 is 13 residues. The CDR3, as DNA: TGTGCCAGCTCACCAGACCCGGGGGAAAAACTGTTTTTT. Its translation is CASSPDPGEKLFF. Drawing the rest from reference TRBV18 and TRBJ1-4, the complete variable domain is NAGVMQNPRHLVRRRGQEARLRCSPMKGHSHVYWYRQLPEEGLKFMVYLQKENIIDESGMPKERFSAEFPKEGPSILRIQQVVRGDSAAYFCASSPDPGEKLFFGSGTQLSVL.

V gene TRBV5-1 combines with J gene TRBJ2-7; a possible D gene is TRBD1 (5 bases). Trimming stripped 0 bases from V and 2 bases from J, with 9 bases between. The CDR3 is 14 amino acids. Germline CDR1 is SGHRS and CDR2 is YFSETQ. The CDR3 DNA reads TGCGCCAGCAGCTTGGGAAGGGGCCCCTACGAGCAGTACTTC. Its translation: CASSLGRGPYEQYF.

This sequence joins TRBV5-1 and TRBJ1-2; 9 nucleotides match TRBD1. The CDR3 runs 14 residues. V gave up 4 bases and J gave up 3 bases; unmatched junction bases: 4. In germline, CDR1 is SGHRS, CDR2 YFSETQ. CDR3 in amino acids: CASSGTGRDYGYTF. As DNA, the CDR3 is TGCGCCAGCAGCGGGACAGGGCGGGACTATGGCTACACCTTC.

The sample holds one count of this clone. The CDR3 coding sequence is TGTGCCAGCAGTTACTCGAAAACGGGTTGGGTCGCTGAAGCTTTCTTT. Translating gives CASSYSKTGWVAEAFF. This sequence joins TRBV6-5 and TRBJ1-1; no clear D. Germline assignment: CDR1 MNHEY and CDR2 SVGAGI. The CDR3 consists of 16 residues. The V gene lost 0 bases and the J gene lost 6 bases, with 17 bases spanning the gap.

The gene calls are TRBV29-1 and TRBJ1-2; D may be TRBD1 (6 bases). Trimming removed 6 bases from V and 2 bases from J, with 10 bases in between. Germline values: CDR1 SQVTM, CDR2 ANQGSEA. The CDR3 is made up of 12 amino acids. CDR3: CSVTGQNYGYTF. DNA for the CDR3: TGCAGCGTCACCGGACAGAACTATGGCTACACCTTC.

The chain has TRBV29-1 and TRBJ2-3; 13 bases map to TRBD2. CDR3 size: 16 residues. The J segment lost 4 bases and the V segment lost 6 bases, leaving 10 bases of the junction unmatched. Looked up from germline, CDR1 is SQVTM and CDR2 is ANQGSEA. Here the CDR3 reads CSVELGTSGKPDTQYF. The CDR3 region has the DNA TGCAGCGTGGAACTCGGGACTAGCGGGAAACCAGATACGCAGTATTTT.

The J gene is TRBJ2-7, the V gene TRBV11-2, with a tentative D call TRBD2 (6 bases). This CDR3 is 16 amino acids long. CDR1 is SGHAT, CDR2 FQNNGV, per germline. Trimming took off 1 base at V and 2 bases at J, with 15 bases between the two ends. CDR3 residues: CASSLGPGGTPYEQYF. CDR3 coding DNA: TGTGCCAGCAGCTTAGGTCCCGGGGGTACCCCCTACGAGCAGTACTTC. Combining the CDR3 with reference TRBV11-2 and TRBJ2-7 gives the whole variable domain EAGVAQSPRYKIIEKRQSVAFWCNPISGHATLYWYQQILGQGPKLLIQFQNNGVVDDSQLPKDRFSAERLKGVDSTLKIQPAKLEDSAVYLCASSLGPGGTPYEQYFGPGTRLTVT.

About this clone: Sequence at one end of the junction differs from germline and may be a read error. The V call is TRBV7-7, the J call TRBJ2-2; 9 nucleotides align to TRBD1. CDR1 and CDR2 (germline): SSHAT, FNYEAQ (reference sequence). The CDR3 has 17 amino acids. CDR3 sequence: CASSFTGQGANTGELFF. In DNA, the CDR3 is TGTGCTAGCAGCTTCACGGGACAGGGCGCGAACACCGGGGAGCTGTTTTTT.

The chain employs TRBV6-1 and TRBJ1-1; tentative D call: TRBD1 (5 bases). Germline CDR1 reads MNHNS; CDR2 reads SASEGT. V shed 10 bases and J shed 5 bases, with 17 bases lying between them. CDR3 length: 13 residues. The CDR3 loop is CATSQDISTEAFF. As DNA, the CDR3 is TGTGCCACCTCCCAGGACATATCGACTGAAGCTTTCTTT.

CDR3 DNA sequence: TGTGCTGTAGAACGGGGGGCAGAGACCCAGTACTTC. It specifies CAVERGAETQYF. The rearrangement links TRBV30 to TRBJ2-5; the D gene is possibly TRBD2 (7 bases). This CDR3 region has 12 residues. The germline gives CDR1 GTSNPN, CDR2 SVGIG (reference sequence).

The rearrangement uses TRBV11-2 and TRBJ2-3, with 8 bases fitting TRBD1. Germline V gene sequence: CDR1 SGHAT, CDR2 FQNNGV. Trimming cost V 1 base and J 5 bases; bases outside gene matches: 2. The CDR3 is made up of 14 amino acids. In DNA form, the CDR3 reads TGTGCCAGCAGCTTAGCAGGACAGGGAGATACGCAGTATTTT. It encodes CASSLAGQGDTQYF.

The CDR3 coding sequence is TGTGCCAGCAGTTACTCCACAGGGGGAAGCTCCTACGAGCAGTACTTC. This sequence encodes CASSYSTGGSSYEQYF. The gene calls are TRBV6-5 and TRBJ2-7, with 8 bases matching TRBD1. This CDR3 comprises 16 residues. Germline CDR1 is MNHEY and CDR2 is SVGAGI. The junction had 4 bases not matched to a gene; V was cut back by 0 bases and J by 0 bases.